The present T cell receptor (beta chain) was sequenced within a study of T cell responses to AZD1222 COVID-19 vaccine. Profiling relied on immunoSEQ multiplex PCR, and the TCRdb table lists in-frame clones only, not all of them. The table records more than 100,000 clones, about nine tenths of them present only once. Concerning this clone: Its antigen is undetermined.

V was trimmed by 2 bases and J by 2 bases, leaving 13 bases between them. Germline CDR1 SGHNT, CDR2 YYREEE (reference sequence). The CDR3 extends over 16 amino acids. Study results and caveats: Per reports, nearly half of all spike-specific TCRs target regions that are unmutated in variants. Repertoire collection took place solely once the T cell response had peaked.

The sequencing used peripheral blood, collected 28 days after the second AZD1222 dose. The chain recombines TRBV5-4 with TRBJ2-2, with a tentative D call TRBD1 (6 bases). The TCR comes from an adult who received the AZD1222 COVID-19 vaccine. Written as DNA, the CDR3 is TGTGCCAGCAGCTTTCGACAGGCGTACAACACCGGGGAGCTGTTTTTT. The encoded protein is CASSFRQAYNTGELFF.